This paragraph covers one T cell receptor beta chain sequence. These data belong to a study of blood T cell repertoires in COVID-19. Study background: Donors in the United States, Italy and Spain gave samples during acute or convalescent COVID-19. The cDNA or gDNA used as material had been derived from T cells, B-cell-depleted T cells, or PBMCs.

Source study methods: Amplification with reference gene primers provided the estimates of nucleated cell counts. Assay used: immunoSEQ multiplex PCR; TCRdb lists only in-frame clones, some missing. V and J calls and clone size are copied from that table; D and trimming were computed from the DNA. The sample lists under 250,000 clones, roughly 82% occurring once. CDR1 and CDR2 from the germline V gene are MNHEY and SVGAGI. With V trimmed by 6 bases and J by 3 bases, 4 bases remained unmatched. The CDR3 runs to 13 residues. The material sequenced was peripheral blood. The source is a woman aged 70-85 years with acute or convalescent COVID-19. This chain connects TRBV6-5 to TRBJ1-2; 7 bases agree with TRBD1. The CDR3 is CASRTGIDYGYTF. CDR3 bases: TGTGCCAGCAGGACAGGGATCGACTATGGCTACACCTTC.